The 14 T cell receptor beta chains in this list originate from one sample, sequenced in a study of Graves' ophthalmopathy and Graves' hyperthyroidism. Investigators amplified TCR beta CDR3 regions from RNA transcripts. The authors performed first-round RT-PCR with HTBI primers and then a second-round multiplex PCR. In TCRdb, the multiplex PCR reads were re-called with MiXCR into one record per CDR3 protein. Among around 1,200,000 distinct CDR3 sequences listed, around a third were seen once. The sample taken for sequencing was peripheral blood or thyroid tissue (not recorded which). These receptors originate from an adult man with Graves' hyperthyroidism.

The chain combines TRBV19 with TRBJ2-7, with D perhaps being TRBD1 or TRBD2 (5 bases each). With 8 bases removed from V and 3 bases from J, the gap between germline ends came to 20 bases. This CDR3 spans 15 amino acids. Germline loops: CDR1 LNHDA, CDR2 SQIVND (reference sequence). This chain's CDR3 is CASSLGTGRNYEQYF. The CDR3 DNA reads TGTGCCAGTTCATTGGGGACCGGACGGAACTACGAGCAGTACTTC.

Many counts were recorded for this clonotype. The chain carries TRBV7-8 and TRBJ2-5; 9 nucleotides line up with TRBD1. Germline V lookup: CDR1 SGHVS, CDR2 FQNEAQ. With 3 bases clipped from V and 5 bases from J, the junction kept 7 bases outside the gene matches. The CDR3 sequence is 15 residues long. The CDR3 is CASSFREDRGETQYF. The DNA for the CDR3 is TGTGCCAGCAGCTTCAGGGAGGACAGGGGCGAGACCCAGTACTTC.

This clonotype was observed many times. A much larger clone differs by one base, so this may be a read error. V is TRBV29-1 and J is TRBJ1-1; D unresolved. The V end was cut by 7 bases, the J end by 1 base, with 7 bases between. Germline loops: CDR1 SQVTM, CDR2 ANQGSEA. There are 11 residues in the CDR3. The CDR3 spells CSARPNTEAFF. CDR3 DNA: TGCAGCGCCCGACCGAACACTGAAGCTTTCTTT.

This clonotype was seen only a few times. J is TRBJ2-7 and V is TRBV4-3; 8 nucleotides align to TRBD2. This CDR3 has 16 residues. V gave up 1 base and J gave up 3 bases; unmatched junction bases: 8. Germline values: CDR1 LGHNA, CDR2 YSLEER. The CDR3 loop is CASSQAPGGSGYEQYF. CDR3 DNA: TGCGCCAGCAGCCAAGCCCCGGGAGGGAGTGGCTACGAGCAGTACTTC.

This sequence joins TRBV15 and TRBJ2-5; D gene ambiguous. CDR1 is LNHNV, CDR2 YYDKDF, per germline (reference sequence). CDR3 length: 16 amino acids. Trimming left V 1 base short and J 2 bases short, with 14 bases between. For the CDR3, the DNA is TGTGCCACCAGCAGAGTGGGAATCGCAGGTCAAGAGACCCAGTACTTC. It translates to CATSRVGIAGQETQYF.

Note on this clonotype: One end of the junction is discordant with germline, which a read error may explain. The V and J genes are TRBV7-9 and TRBJ2-7; possible D gene TRBD2, 5 bases. The germline V gene encodes CDR1 SEHNR and CDR2 FQNEAQ (reference sequence). This CDR3 comprises 14 residues. The CDR3 loop reads CASSLAPNSYEQYF. The CDR3 bases are TGTGCCAGCAGCCTAGCCCCCAATTCCTACGAGCAGTACTTC.

This clonotype was seen a handful of times. The CDR3 DNA reads as TGTGCCAGTTCTACGGGACAGGGCGGAGAGACCCAGCATTTT. Protein: CASSTGQGGETQHF. The genes are TRBV19 and TRBJ1-5; 9 nucleotides line up with TRBD1. J was trimmed by 11 bases and V by 8 bases; bases with no gene match: 13. Germline V gene data show CDR1 as LNHDA and CDR2 as SQIVND (reference sequence). The CDR3 has 14 residues.

This clonotype has only a few counts. The chain links TRBV6-6 to TRBJ2-7, with 9 positions matching TRBD1. The V and J ends lost 5 bases and 4 bases, in that order; junction bases with no gene match: 12. Germline loops: CDR1 MNHNY, CDR2 SVGAGI (reference sequence). There are 16 residues in the CDR3. DNA of the CDR3: TGTGCCAGCAGTCAACGCGCGGGACAGGGTTGGTACGAGCAGTACTTC. Its protein product is CASSQRAGQGWYEQYF.

The V gene is TRBV27, the J gene TRBJ1-1; tentative D call: TRBD1 (5 bases). The CDR3 consists of 14 residues. Trimming cost V 4 bases and J 1 base, with 10 bases left between them. CDR1 is MNHEY and CDR2 is SMNVEV in the germline V gene (reference sequence). This CDR3 reads CASSSQGPNTEAFF. In DNA form, the CDR3 reads TGTGCCAGCAGTTCTCAGGGCCCGAACACTGAAGCTTTCTTT.

This clonotype was counted between two and nine times. The CDR3 loop is CATRGGYDYGYTF. CDR3 sequence (DNA): TGTGCCACCCGGGGTGGATATGACTATGGCTACACCTTC. The chain uses TRBV6-5 and TRBJ1-2; D is ambiguous. V was pared by 10 bases and J by 3 bases, with 15 bases between. The CDR3 spans 13 residues. Per germline, CDR1 MNHEY and CDR2 SVGAGI.

This clonotype was picked up many times. CDR3 loop: CASSATGGYNEQYF. The CDR3 DNA sequence: TGTGCCAGCAGTGCCACGGGAGGATACAACGAGCAGTACTTC. The chain joins TRBV2 to TRBJ2-7; 7 nucleotides match TRBD2. Germline V gives CDR1 SNHLY, CDR2 FYNNEI. Trimming took 4 bases from V and 5 from J; bases not matched to a gene: 8. This CDR3 comprises 14 residues.

A remark on this clonotype: A much larger clone differs by one base, so this may be a read error. A read error is likely, as this CDR3 ends without the conserved phenylalanine or tryptophan. The chain uses TRBV6-5 and TRBJ1-1; D ambiguous. V was clipped by 3 bases and J by 7 bases, with 9 bases between them. Germline values: CDR1 MNHEY, CDR2 SVGAGI. This CDR3 is built from 12 residues. CDR3 sequence reads: CASSYVAHEAFL. The CDR3 DNA sequence: TGTGCCAGCAGTTATGTGGCACATGAAGCTTTCCTT.

This clonotype appeared a few times. The V gene is TRBV12-3 or TRBV12-4, the J gene TRBJ2-7; D may match TRBD1 or TRBD2 (5 bases each). V was cut by 6 bases and J by 0 bases, with 15 bases left in between. The CDR3 has 15 residues. CDR3 coding DNA: TGTGCCAGCAGCAGAACCCGGGACGGCTCCTACGAGCAGTACTTC. It codes for CASSRTRDGSYEQYF.

This clonotype was picked up many times. The rearrangement joins TRBV7-9 to TRBJ1-4; tentative D call: TRBD1 (6 bases). Germline CDR1 SEHNR, CDR2 FQNEAQ (reference sequence). The CDR3 sequence is 15 residues long. Trimming took 4 bases from V and 0 from J, leaving 9 bases between them. This chain's CDR3 is CASSSDRTTNEKLFF. CDR3 nucleotides: TGTGCCAGCAGCTCTGACAGGACAACTAATGAAAAACTGTTTTTT.